These 10 T cell receptor beta chains originate from one sample sequenced in a study of CD8 T cells in ankylosing spondylitis. Which antigens these TCRs recognize remains unknown. One entry per CDR3 protein, called by TCRdb with MiXCR from the 5' RACE reads. The profile shows approximately 400,000 distinct CDR3 sequences, roughly 27% of them singletons. General observations from the study: A TCR beta motif of eight highly homologous variants appeared characteristic of ankylosing spondylitis blood.

The sample was blood, either unsorted or a sorted T cell fraction (not recorded which). These receptor sequences come from a male donor with ankylosing spondylitis.

The gene calls are TRBV6-1 and TRBJ2-3, with D uncertain. Trimming removed 8 bases at V and 0 bases at J, with 15 bases between. Germline CDR1 MNHNS, CDR2 SASEGT. The CDR3 is 15 residues long. The CDR3 protein is CASLWGRASTDTQYF. The CDR3 nucleotides read TGTGCCAGCCTCTGGGGAAGAGCTAGCACAGATACGCAGTATTTT.

This clonotype has a count of ten or more. One end of the junction fails to match germline, which may point to a read error. V usage is TRBV5-1 and J usage is TRBJ2-1; perhaps TRBD2 as D (6 bases). The CDR3 loop spans 15 amino acids. CDR1 SGHRS and CDR2 YFSETQ come from the germline V gene. This CDR3 is CASSPGGSSYNEQFF. For the CDR3, the DNA is TGTGCCAGCAGCCCCGGGGGATCATCCTACAATGAGCAGTTCTTC.

As concerns this clonotype: The CDR3 does not close with the conserved phenylalanine or tryptophan, likely indicating a read error. The chain recombines TRBV5-1 with TRBJ2-1; tentatively, D is TRBD1 or TRBD2 (5 bases each). The CDR3 is 12 amino acids. Deletions cut 0 bases from V and 7 bases from J, with 5 bases between. In germline, CDR1 is SGHRS, CDR2 YFSETQ. The CDR3 DNA reads TGCGCCAGCAGCTTGGGGGGGAATGAGCAGTTCTCC. Amino acid sequence: CASSLGGNEQFS.

This clonotype was seen only a few times. At one boundary the junction diverges from the germline segment, which might be a read error. This chain connects TRBV12-3 or TRBV12-4 to TRBJ2-3; 7 positions match TRBD1. The CDR3 spans 13 residues. The CDR3 spells CASSLGGPDTQYF. CDR3 DNA sequence: TGTGCCAGCAGCTTAGGGGGCCCAGATACGCAGTATTTT.

The rearrangement uses TRBV7-7 and TRBJ2-2, with TRBD1 matching over 7 bases. CDR1 and CDR2 (germline): SSHAT, FNYEAQ (reference sequence). This CDR3 has 16 residues. With V trimmed by 5 bases and J by 6 bases, 12 bases remained unmatched. The CDR3 loop reads CASSQDRIGNSGELFF. The CDR3 DNA reads TGTGCCAGCAGCCAGGACAGGATCGGGAATTCCGGGGAGCTGTTTTTT.

The chain links TRBV3-1 to TRBJ2-5; TRBD2 matches 11 bases. The length of the CDR3 is 17 residues. Germline V gene sequence: CDR1 LGHDT, CDR2 YNNKEL (reference sequence). V dropped 4 bases and J dropped 2; count of bases not matched to a gene: 9. The CDR3 protein is CASSPPGTSGPQETQYF. The CDR3, as DNA: TGTGCCAGCAGCCCGCCCGGGACTAGCGGCCCTCAAGAGACCCAGTACTTC.

V usage is TRBV29-1 and J usage is TRBJ2-5, with TRBD1 matching over 9 bases. The CDR3 spans 13 residues. Trimming took 6 bases from V and 2 from J; bases not matched to a gene: 4. Germline-derived CDR1 and CDR2 are SQVTM and ANQGSEA. Here the CDR3 reads CSVRTGVQETQYF. In DNA form, the CDR3 reads TGCAGCGTGCGGACAGGGGTACAAGAGACCCAGTACTTC.

V gene TRBV20-1 combines with J gene TRBJ1-1, with no clear D. Germline V gives CDR1 DFQATT, CDR2 SNEGSKA (reference sequence). This CDR3 has 13 residues. V dropped 0 bases and J dropped 1 base, with 6 bases sitting between them. The CDR3 sequence: CSARDRRNTEAFF. CDR3 nucleotide sequence: TGCAGTGCTAGAGATCGAAGGAACACTGAAGCTTTCTTT.

The chain is built from TRBV4-1 and TRBJ2-5; TRBD2 is a possible D gene (6 bases). This CDR3 contains 17 residues. Deletions cut 4 bases from V and 5 bases from J, with 23 bases between. CDR1 is MGHRA, CDR2 YSYEKL, per germline. CDR3 sequence (DNA): TGCGCCAGCAGCCCCTCTGGGGGGAGTCTTGGAGGTGAGACCCAGTACTTC. It specifies CASSPSGGSLGGETQYF.

The rearrangement links TRBV11-2 to TRBJ1-5, with a possible D match to TRBD1 (5 bases). CDR1 is SGHAT and CDR2 is FQNNGV in the germline V gene. Trimming pared 0 bases from V and 4 bases from J, leaving 10 bases between. The CDR3 contains 15 residues. This CDR3 reads CASSLERGRNQPQHF. The CDR3 DNA follows: TGTGCCAGCAGCTTAGAAAGGGGCCGGAATCAGCCCCAGCATTTT.